The 22 T cell receptor beta chains below were found in one sample sequenced in a study of blood T cells in healthy people across ages. A J-beta primer mix and a sample-barcoded 5' primer were used in a second PCR of roughly 7 to 12 cycles. TCRdb reprocessed the 5' RACE reads with MiXCR, giving one entry per CDR3 protein. This sample yields about 1 million distinct CDR3 sequences, of which 45% are seen a single time; approximately 20% belongs to the top ten. Input material: blood. These receptors came from an older woman in good health.

This clonotype turned up a few times. This sequence joins TRBV7-7 and TRBJ2-7; TRBD2 aligns across 15 bases. Germline values: CDR1 SSHAT, CDR2 FNYEAQ (reference sequence). V lost 5 bases, J lost 2 bases, and 10 bases stayed unmatched. CDR3 length: 18 amino acids. For the CDR3, the DNA is TGTGCCAGCAGCCCGGGACTAGCGGGAGGACCTCAAGCCTACGAGCAGTACTTC. It translates to CASSPGLAGGPQAYEQYF. The entire variable domain, with the rest obtained from reference TRBV7-7 and TRBJ2-7, is as follows: GAGVSQSPRYKVTKRGQDVTLRCDPISSHATLYWYQQALGQGPEFLTYFNYEAQPDKSGLPSDRFSAERPEGSISTLTIQRTEQRDSAMYRCASSPGLAGGPQAYEQYFGPGTRLTVT.

The rearrangement joins TRBV28 to TRBJ2-3, with 10 positions matching TRBD2. Germline V CDR1 and CDR2: MDHEN, SYDVKM. The CDR3 runs 16 residues. After removal of 2 bases from V and 5 bases from J, the junction contained 7 bases not matched to a gene. CDR3 residues: CASSLNGLAVIDTQYF. The CDR3 coding sequence is TGTGCCAGCAGTTTAAACGGACTAGCGGTGATAGATACGCAGTATTTT.

This clonotype was seen only a few times. The J gene is TRBJ2-5, the V gene TRBV5-1, with a possible D match to TRBD1 (5 bases). The germline V and J ends were trimmed by 1 base and 5 bases, with 21 bases remaining between them. Germline V gene lookup returns CDR1 SGHRS and CDR2 YFSETQ. This CDR3 is 17 amino acids long. The CDR3 sequence is CASSLLPVGAIVETQYF. In DNA form, the CDR3 reads TGCGCCAGCAGCTTGTTGCCGGTAGGGGCGATCGTCGAGACCCAGTACTTC.

The chain employs TRBV12-3 or TRBV12-4 and TRBJ2-1; tentatively, D is TRBD2 (5 bases). The CDR3 is 14 amino acids. The V gene lost 11 bases and the J gene lost 0 bases, with 14 bases spanning the gap. The CDR3 is CAVQLGSSYNEQFF. As DNA, the CDR3 is TGTGCCGTTCAACTAGGGAGCTCCTACAATGAGCAGTTCTTC.

This clonotype was counted a few times. The chain joins TRBV15 to TRBJ2-3, with 7 bases lining up with TRBD1. Per the germline V gene, CDR1 is LNHNV and CDR2 is YYDKDF (reference sequence). V shed 5 bases and J 3 bases; nucleotides not matched to a gene: 11. The CDR3 covers 16 residues. The CDR3 is CATSRYTQGTTDTQYF. In DNA, the CDR3 is TGTGCCACCAGCCGATACACACAGGGGACGACAGATACGCAGTATTTT.

The V gene is TRBV7-2, the J gene TRBJ1-2, with D possibly matching TRBD1 (5 bases). CDR3 length equals 14 residues. The V and J ends lost 2 bases and 4 bases respectively, with 11 bases between them. Germline CDR1 SGHTA, CDR2 FQGNSA. CDR3 DNA sequence: TGTGCCAGCAGCTTAAATCTGGGACGCTATGGCTACACCTTC. Its protein is CASSLNLGRYGYTF. Variable domain in full (rest from reference TRBV7-2 and TRBJ1-2): GAGVSQSPSNKVTEKGKDVELRCDPISGHTALYWYRQSLGQGLEFLIYFQGNSAPDKSGLPSDRFSAERTGGSVSTLTIQRTQQEDSAVYLCASSLNLGRYGYTFGSGTRLTVV.

This chain links TRBV16 with TRBJ2-5, with D perhaps TRBD1 (6 bases). Trimming pared 1 base from V and 2 bases from J, leaving 8 bases between. The CDR3 totals 14 residues. Germline loops: CDR1 KGHSY, CDR2 FQNENV. The CDR3, as DNA: TGTGCCAGCAGCCAATTGGACAGTCAAGAGACCCAGTACTTC. This sequence encodes CASSQLDSQETQYF.

As regards this clonotype: The junction departs from germline at one end; a sequencing error may be responsible. This chain uses TRBV6-6 with TRBJ1-6, with 7 bases fitting TRBD1. The germline CDR1 and CDR2 sequences are MNHNY and SVGAGI (reference sequence). The CDR3 is made up of 12 amino acids. The CDR3 DNA reads TGTGCCAGCAGGCGACAGGGCTCACCCCCCCACTTT. Translating gives CASRRQGSPPHF.

This clonotype appeared a few times. The chain combines TRBV20-1 with TRBJ2-5; 8 bases match TRBD1. The J call may be wrong; the DNA end is better matched by TRBJ2-7. This CDR3 has 16 residues. CDR1 is DFQATT, CDR2 SNEGSKA, per germline (reference sequence). CDR3 in DNA: TGCAGTGCTAGAGCCGGACAGGGTGACGGTCTTTACGAGCAGTACTTC. This encodes CSARAGQGDGLYEQYF.

The sample holds a few counts of this clonotype. The chain uses TRBV3-1 and TRBJ2-7, with 9 bases identical to TRBD2. After removal of 4 bases from V and 7 bases from J, the junction contained 11 bases not matched to a gene. Germline CDR1 reads LGHDT; CDR2 reads YNNKEL (reference sequence). The CDR3 spans 15 residues. For the CDR3, the DNA is TGTGCCAGCAGCCTGAATAGCGGGAGCTCTCGGGAGCAGTACTTC. It is translated as CASSLNSGSSREQYF.

This clonotype was observed a handful of times. V gene TRBV20-1 combines with J gene TRBJ2-1, with 7 bases aligning to TRBD1. From germline, CDR1 is DFQATT and CDR2 SNEGSKA (reference sequence). The CDR3 length is 14 residues. Germline trimming cut 0 bases from V and 6 bases from J; bases unmatched to any gene: 5. The CDR3 spells CSARDSGQPNEQFF. The DNA for the CDR3 is TGCAGTGCTAGAGATTCGGGACAGCCCAATGAGCAGTTCTTC.

This clonotype occurred once. This rearrangement joins TRBV27 to TRBJ2-7; 10 bases align to TRBD2. CDR3 length: 16 amino acids. With V trimmed by 5 bases and J by 7 bases, 14 bases remained unmatched. CDR1 and CDR2 (germline): MNHEY, SMNVEV (reference sequence). Here the CDR3 DNA reads TGTGCCAGCAGTATACTCCGAGCGGGAGGGGGCAATGAGCAGTACTTC. Amino acids: CASSILRAGGGNEQYF.

V usage is TRBV20-1 and J usage is TRBJ1-5; the D gene is possibly TRBD1 (5 bases). CDR3 length equals 17 residues. Per germline, CDR1 DFQATT and CDR2 SNEGSKA (reference sequence). The germline V and J ends were trimmed by 5 bases and 2 bases, with 22 bases remaining between them. CDR3 in amino acids: CSAYPRAGLGGNQPQHF. CDR3 nucleotide sequence: TGCAGTGCTTACCCCAGAGCAGGGCTGGGGGGCAATCAGCCCCAGCATTTT.

In its sample, this clonotype was seen many times. The chain uses TRBV29-1 and TRBJ2-7; either TRBD1 or TRBD2 may fit D (5 bases each). From germline, CDR1 is SQVTM and CDR2 ANQGSEA. Trimming removed 5 bases from V and 5 bases from J, with 13 bases in between. The CDR3 has 12 residues. CDR3 nucleotide sequence: TGCAGCGTTCTCGTACTAGGGGACGAGCAGTACTTC. Translating it yields CSVLVLGDEQYF.

J is TRBJ2-1 and V is TRBV20-1; 10 bases are shared with TRBD2. CDR3 length: 14 residues. CDR1 and CDR2 (germline): DFQATT, SNEGSKA (reference sequence). Trimming took 0 bases from V and 8 from J; bases not matched to a gene: 4. CDR3 loop: CSAREASGSYEQFF. The CDR3 DNA sequence: TGCAGTGCTAGAGAGGCTAGCGGGAGCTATGAGCAGTTCTTC.

This chain connects TRBV5-1 to TRBJ2-5; D may be TRBD1 or TRBD2 (5 bases each). CDR3 size: 12 residues. CDR1 SGHRS and CDR2 YFSETQ come from the germline V gene. With 0 bases removed from V and 12 bases from J, the gap between germline ends came to 12 bases. The CDR3 loop reads CASSLAGTEEYF. The CDR3 DNA reads as TGCGCCAGCAGCTTGGCGGGGACGGAGGAGTACTTC.

This chain connects TRBV29-1 to TRBJ2-7, with D possibly TRBD2 on 6 matching bases. The V gene's germline CDR1 is SQVTM and CDR2 ANQGSEA. CDR3 length equals 13 residues. With 3 bases removed from V and 6 bases from J, the gap between germline ends came to 15 bases. CDR3 sequence reads: CSVEEGGVSEQYF. The CDR3 bases are TGCAGCGTTGAGGAGGGTGGGGTCTCCGAGCAGTACTTC.

V is TRBV25-1 and J is TRBJ1-2; D call uncertain. CDR3 length equals 11 residues. Trimming removed 0 bases from V and 6 bases from J, with 2 bases in between. From germline, CDR1 is MGHDK and CDR2 SYGVNS. CDR3 sequence (DNA): TGTGCCAGCAGTGAATATAATGGCTACACCTTC. Encoded protein: CASSEYNGYTF.

This clonotype has just a few counts. V and J are TRBV6-6 and TRBJ2-7; no clear D gene. V gave up 4 bases and J gave up 6 bases, with 13 bases separating them. Germline V gives CDR1 MNHNY, CDR2 SVGAGI (reference sequence). The length of the CDR3 is 13 residues. CDR3 coding DNA: TGTGCCAGCAGTTTAGGACCGCTTGTCGAGCAGTACTTC. This translates into CASSLGPLVEQYF.

The chain joins TRBV30 to TRBJ2-3; D uncertain. Trimming took off 0 bases at V and 4 bases at J, with 11 bases between the two ends. Germline CDR1 GTSNPN, CDR2 SVGIG (reference sequence). CDR3 length: 14 amino acids. CDR3 residues: CAWSVLKGSDTQYF. The CDR3 DNA reads as TGTGCCTGGAGTGTACTGAAGGGATCAGATACGCAGTATTTT.

This clonotype came up a few times. This chain links TRBV12-3 or TRBV12-4 with TRBJ2-6; TRBD1 might be the D (6 bases). This CDR3 region has 17 residues. Trimming left V 6 bases short and J 0 bases short, with 15 bases between. CDR3 sequence: CASSPLDRYSGANVLTF. The DNA of the CDR3 is TGTGCCAGCAGCCCCCTCGACAGGTACTCTGGGGCCAACGTCCTGACTTTC.

This chain uses TRBV21-1 with TRBJ1-5. TRBV21-1 constitutes a pseudogene. This CDR3 contains 13 residues. This CDR3 is CASSKVREKPQHF. The CDR3 DNA reads as TGTGCCAGCAGCAAAGTGAGGGAAAAGCCCCAGCATTTT.